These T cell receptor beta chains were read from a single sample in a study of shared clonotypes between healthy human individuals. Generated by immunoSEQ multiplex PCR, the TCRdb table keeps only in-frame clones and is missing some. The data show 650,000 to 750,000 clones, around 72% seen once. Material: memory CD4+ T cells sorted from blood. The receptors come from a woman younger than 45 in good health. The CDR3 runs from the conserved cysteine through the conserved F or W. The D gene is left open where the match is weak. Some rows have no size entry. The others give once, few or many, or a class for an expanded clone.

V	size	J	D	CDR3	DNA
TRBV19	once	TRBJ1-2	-	CASTPGDGFGGYGYTF	TGTGCCAGTACCCCTGGGGACGGCTTTGGGGGCTATGGCTACACCTTC
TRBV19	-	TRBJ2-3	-	CASSPEGTGLTDTQYF	TGTGCCAGTAGTCCCGAGGGGACCGGACTCACAGATACGCAGTATTTT
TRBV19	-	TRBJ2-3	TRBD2	CASSLAGETDTQYF	TGTGCCAGTAGTCTAGCGGGAGAAACAGATACGCAGTATTTT
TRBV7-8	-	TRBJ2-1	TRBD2	CASSLVLAGEYNEQFF	TGTGCCAGCAGCTTAGTTCTAGCGGGGGAATACAATGAGCAGTTCTTC
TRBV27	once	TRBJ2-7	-	CASSLVRGDVEYF	TGTGCCAGCAGTTTAGTCAGAGGCGACGTAGAGTACTTC
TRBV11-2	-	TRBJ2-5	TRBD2	CASKREARRETQYF	TGTGCCAGTAAGCGGGAGGCTAGGAGAGAGACCCAGTACTTC
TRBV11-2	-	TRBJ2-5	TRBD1	CASSLQGPEGTQYF	TGTGCCAGCAGCCTACAGGGGCCTGAAGGGACCCAGTACTTC
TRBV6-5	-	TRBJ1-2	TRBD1	CASSSNRGVMGYTF	TGTGCCAGCAGCTCCAACAGGGGGGTAATGGGCTACACCTTC
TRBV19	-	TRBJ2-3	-	CASSIVDTPAVYF	TGTGCCAGTAGTATCGTGGACACCCCAGCGGTGTATTTT
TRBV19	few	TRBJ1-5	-	CASSAREVPSNQPQHF	TGTGCCAGTAGTGCCCGGGAGGTACCTAGCAATCAGCCCCAGCATTTT
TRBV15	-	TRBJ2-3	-	CATSRTGTPFTDTQYF	TGTGCCACCAGCAGGACCGGGACTCCTTTCACAGATACGCAGTATTTT
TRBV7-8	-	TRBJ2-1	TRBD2	CASSPSRGGSSYNEQFF	TGTGCCAGCAGCCCATCCCGGGGGGGGAGCTCCTACAATGAGCAGTTCTTC
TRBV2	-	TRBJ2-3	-	CASKSSTQGRRTDTQYF	TGTGCCAGCAAGTCGTCGACCCAGGGGCGCCGCACAGATACGCAGTATTTT
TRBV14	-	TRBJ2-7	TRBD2	CASSHNGRGSGILYEQYF	TGTGCCAGCAGCCATAATGGGCGGGGTAGCGGGATCCTTTACGAGCAGTACTTC
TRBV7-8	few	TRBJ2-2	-	CASSLTGPVWNGELFF	TGTGCCAGCAGCTTAACGGGCCCCGTCTGGAACGGGGAGCTGTTTTTT
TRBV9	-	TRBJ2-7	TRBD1	CASSEGQVSYEQYF	TGTGCCAGCAGCGAGGGACAGGTCTCCTACGAGCAGTACTTC
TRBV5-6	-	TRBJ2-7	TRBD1	CASSRQGPTYEQYF	TGTGCCAGCAGCAGACAGGGACCGACCTACGAGCAGTACTTC
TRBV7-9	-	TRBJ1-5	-	CASSLDSLQPQHF	TGTGCCAGCAGCTTAGACAGTCTTCAGCCCCAGCATTTT
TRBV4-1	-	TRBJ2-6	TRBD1	CASSQGQGLTGANVLTF	TGCGCCAGCAGCCAAGGACAGGGGCTAACTGGGGCCAACGTCCTGACTTTC
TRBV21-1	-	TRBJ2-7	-	CASSKAASGSSYEQYF	TGTGCCAGCAGCAAAGCGGCTAGCGGGTCCTCCTACGAGCAGTACTTC
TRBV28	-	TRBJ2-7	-	CASSFAPYEQYF	TGTGCCAGCAGTTTCGCTCCCTACGAGCAGTACTTC
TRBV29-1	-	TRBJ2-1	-	CSVEDRTLHHNEQFF	TGCAGCGTTGAAGATCGTACCCTCCACCACAATGAGCAGTTCTTC
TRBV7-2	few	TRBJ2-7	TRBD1	CASSDSGTGFHEQYF	TGTGCCAGCAGCGACTCCGGGACAGGGTTCCACGAGCAGTACTTC
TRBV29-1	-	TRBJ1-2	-	CSVESRYNYGYTF	TGCAGCGTTGAATCCAGGTATAACTATGGCTACACCTTC